This T cell receptor (beta chain) was captured in a study of blood T cell repertoires in COVID-19 (TCRdb year 2020). Regarding the complete study: Samples from collaborators originated in the United States, Italy and Spain and spanned both the acute and convalescent phases of COVID-19. Where HLA class I and class II types were available, the types were taken from metadata supplied by the sample provider, not from assay-based typing. Deeply sampled blood TCRbeta repertoires from subjects exposed to, actively infected with, or recovered from COVID-19 were included in the dataset. The prospective study material was composed of cDNA or gDNA derived from T cells, B-cell-depleted T cells, or PBMCs. The sample metadata nearly always contained a de-identified subject ID, COVID-19 status, age in years and sex. The samples were drawn from the first 160 participants of the ongoing ImmuneRACE study and from some 1,300 subjects provided by 6 global collaborators. The repertoires were released in a freely available public database intended as a resource for research on the immune response to SARS-CoV-2.

The immunoSEQ Assay, a bias-controlled multiplex PCR, was used to amplify TCRbeta CDR3 regions from genomic DNA. Turning to the authors' computational methods: Nucleated cell counts per sample were estimated from amplification of reference gene primers within the assay. Sequence reads were collapsed and filtered to measure the absolute abundance of every unique TCRbeta CDR3 rearrangement. Productive Simpson clonality was computed per sample as the square root of Simpson's diversity index over productive rearrangements. TCRdb obtained this table from immuneACCESS and retained in-frame rearrangements with V and J assigned. These tables miss some clones; where compared with another copy, unresolved V genes account for less than half of the shortfall, and the remainder is unexplained. The V and J calls and clone size are taken from that table; D and trimming were inferred from the DNA. A total of 140,000 to 150,000 clones appear in this sample, 80% of them only once. The ten largest clones represent over 10% of the sample.

About this clone itself: The specificity of this receptor is unknown. Per-nucleotide qualities are absent, and no much larger clonotype sits a single base away.

What the research found in general, with its limitations: How much clinical and demographic metadata was included differed by source and by participant, and the metadata was provided uncurated.

Collaborating institutions collected whole blood in K2EDTA tubes following their own protocols. Collaborator samples were shipped for TCRbeta analysis as frozen whole blood, isolated PBMCs, or DNA extracted from either sample type. Sample: peripheral blood. The receptor was derived from a man between 60 and 75 years old with active or convalescent COVID-19.

The DNA sequence is TGTGCCAGCAGCCCCCGCCGGGACAGGGGTTACGAGCAGTACTTC. Translated, this is CASSPRRDRGYEQYF. The chain was built from TRBV28 and TRBJ2-7; TRBD1 fits 10 bases in the junction. Relative to germline, V is missing 6 bases and J is missing 4 bases, with 9 bases of the junction outside any gene match. Including cysteine and phenylalanine, the CDR3 has 15 amino acids. This entry keeps only the CDR3 DNA: 45 bases, framed from base 1. From a lookup of the germline V gene, CDR1 and CDR2 are MDHEN and SYDVKM.